One and the same sample provided the 18 T cell receptor beta chains below, sequenced in a study of blood T cell repertoires in COVID-19. Only in-frame clones appear in the TCRdb table, and some are missing; sequencing was by immunoSEQ multiplex PCR. Counted here are under 200,000 clones, about 85% occurring once; the ten biggest clones make up about 5.6%. The sequencing sample was made of peripheral blood. Receptors originate from a woman in her fifties or sixties with COVID-19, enrolled during active disease.

The chain has TRBV9 and TRBJ2-7; TRBD1 matches at 10 bases. Trimming cost V 0 bases and J 7 bases; bases outside gene matches: 4. Germline V CDR1 and CDR2: SGDLS, YYNGEE. The CDR3 consists of 14 residues. CDR3 residues: CASSVGQGAWEQYF. The CDR3 coding sequence is TGTGCCAGCAGCGTAGGACAGGGGGCCTGGGAGCAGTACTTC.

This clone was observed a handful of times. V is TRBV27 and J is TRBJ1-1; D unclear. Trimming left V 4 bases short and J 1 base short, with 10 bases between. Germline values: CDR1 MNHEY, CDR2 SMNVEV (reference sequence). This CDR3 has 14 amino acids. The CDR3, as DNA: TGTGCCAGCAGTTCGGTTTACAGGAACACTGAAGCTTTCTTT. It specifies CASSSVYRNTEAFF.

The genes are TRBV5-1 and TRBJ1-4; 9 bases are shared with TRBD1. Trimming took 4 bases from V and 7 from J; bases not matched to a gene: 5. The CDR3 is made up of 14 amino acids. CDR1 is SGHRS, CDR2 YFSETQ, per germline. The CDR3 region is CASSRDRVSEKLFF. The CDR3 DNA reads TGCGCCAGCAGCCGGGACAGGGTTTCTGAAAAACTGTTTTTT.

The chain links TRBV9 to TRBJ2-3, with 10 bases identical to TRBD2. The V segment lost 2 bases and the J segment 5 bases; nucleotides outside the gene matches: 5. Germline lookup yields CDR1 SGDLS and CDR2 YYNGEE. This CDR3 region has 15 residues. The CDR3 coding sequence is TGTGCCAGCAGCGTGAGCGGGGGGGCCGGAGATACGCAGTATTTT. Its protein is CASSVSGGAGDTQYF.

This chain links TRBV7-2 with TRBJ2-1; D is perhaps TRBD2 (6 bases). CDR3 length: 15 amino acids. The V gene lost 2 bases and the J gene lost 9 bases, with 17 bases spanning the gap. CDR1 and CDR2 from the germline V gene are SGHTA and FQGNSA. The CDR3 is CASSLLAGPEGEQFF. The CDR3 nucleotides are TGTGCCAGCAGCTTACTTGCGGGGCCAGAAGGTGAGCAGTTCTTC.

V usage is TRBV19 and J usage is TRBJ2-2; TRBD2 is a possible D gene (7 bases). The CDR3 consists of 14 residues. Trimming shortened V by 9 bases and J by 2 bases, and 13 bases separated the two germline ends. Germline CDR1 LNHDA, CDR2 SQIVND (reference sequence). This CDR3 reads CASPGGPNTGELFF. CDR3 coding DNA: TGTGCCAGCCCCGGGGGGCCAAACACCGGGGAGCTGTTTTTT.

The V call is TRBV14, the J call TRBJ1-1; 11 positions agree with TRBD1. CDR3 size: 16 residues. Germline trimming cut 3 bases from V and 4 bases from J; bases unmatched to any gene: 7. Germline V gene data show CDR1 as SGHDN and CDR2 as FVKESK. The CDR3 here is CASSQITGQGGTEAFF. CDR3 nucleotides: TGTGCCAGCAGCCAGATCACGGGACAGGGGGGCACTGAAGCTTTCTTT.

This clone appeared a single time. The gene calls are TRBV29-1 and TRBJ2-3, with a weak D call TRBD1 (7 bases). Trimming cost V 3 bases and J 3 bases, with 19 bases left between them. This CDR3 contains 16 residues. CDR1 is SQVTM and CDR2 is ANQGSEA in the germline V gene. CDR3 DNA sequence: TGCAGCGTTGATTCCTCAGGCAGGGGGGCTACAGATACGCAGTATTTT. Its protein product is CSVDSSGRGATDTQYF.

This clone was recorded once. The V call is TRBV19, the J call TRBJ1-5; 9 bases map to TRBD1. With V trimmed by 5 bases and J by 6 bases, 14 bases remained unmatched. The CDR3 contains 17 residues. Germline CDR1 and CDR2: LNHDA and SQIVND (reference sequence). The DNA for the CDR3 is TGTGCCAGTAGTTCGCGTCCCGGGACAGGGATCGGTCAGCCCCAGCATTTT. This encodes CASSSRPGTGIGQPQHF.

The chain combines TRBV6-1 with TRBJ2-1; the match to TRBD1 covers 7 bases. CDR3 length: 14 amino acids. CDR1 and CDR2 from the germline V gene are MNHNS and SASEGT. Losses at the gene ends were 1 base for V and 10 bases for J; bases not matched to a gene: 7. CDR3 amino acids: CASSEDRGWEEQFF. The CDR3 DNA reads TGTGCCAGCAGTGAAGACAGGGGATGGGAGGAGCAGTTCTTC.

The rearrangement links TRBV28 to TRBJ2-3; TRBD2 aligns across 7 bases. CDR1 and CDR2 from the germline V gene are MDHEN and SYDVKM. J was trimmed by 4 bases and V by 5 bases; bases with no gene match: 6. The CDR3 consists of 14 residues. The chain's CDR3 is CASSRLASSDTQYF. CDR3 nucleotide sequence: TGTGCCAGCAGTCGACTAGCCTCGTCAGATACGCAGTATTTT.

The CDR3 DNA reads as TGTGCCAGCAGCCTACAGGGGAAGAGCAATCAGCCCCAGCATTTT. It yields the protein CASSLQGKSNQPQHF. The V gene is TRBV11-3, the J gene TRBJ1-5; TRBD1 aligns across 7 bases. This CDR3 contains 15 residues. Germline V gene sequence: CDR1 SGHNT, CDR2 YENEEA. The J segment lost 1 base and the V segment lost 5 bases, leaving 5 bases of the junction unmatched.

The chain combines TRBV18 with TRBJ1-5; no definite D call. The germline gives CDR1 KGHSH, CDR2 LQKENI. V was clipped by 5 bases and J by 4 bases, with 9 bases between them. This CDR3 contains 13 residues. This chain's CDR3 is CASSAGRNQPQHF. The CDR3 DNA reads as TGTGCCAGCTCAGCCGGGAGGAATCAGCCCCAGCATTTT.

The chain uses TRBV7-3 and TRBJ2-1; 8 nucleotides match TRBD2. CDR1 and CDR2 (germline): SGHTA, FQGTGA. This CDR3 spans 14 amino acids. V shed 5 bases, J shed 8 bases, and the junction held 8 bases outside the gene matches. For the CDR3, the DNA is TGTGCCAGCAGCCTCCGCGGGACTAGGGATGAGCAGTTCTTC. This encodes CASSLRGTRDEQFF. Combining the CDR3 with reference TRBV7-3 and TRBJ2-1 gives the whole variable domain GAGVSQTPSNKVTEKGKYVELRCDPISGHTALYWYRQSLGQGPEFLIYFQGTGAADDSGLPNDRFFAVRPEGSVSTLKIQRTERGDSAVYLCASSLRGTRDEQFFGPGTRLTVL.

The V call is TRBV29-1, the J call TRBJ2-2; 12 bases are a match to TRBD1. The V and J ends lost 3 bases and 5 bases, in that order; junction bases with no gene match: 4. CDR1 SQVTM and CDR2 ANQGSEA come from the germline V gene. The CDR3 consists of 15 residues. CDR3 sequence (DNA): TGCAGCGTTGAGTGGGGACAGGGGGCTACCGGGGAGCTGTTTTTT. Translation gives CSVEWGQGATGELFF.

This clone was counted at least ten times. V is TRBV5-4 and J is TRBJ2-2; 11 positions match TRBD2. The V gene's germline CDR1 is SGHNT and CDR2 YYREEE (reference sequence). The trim removed 2 bases at V and 4 bases at J, leaving 1 base unmatched. CDR3 size: 15 residues. The CDR3 DNA sequence: TGTGCCAGCAGCTTCGGACTAGCGGGCACCGGGGAGCTGTTTTTT. Translated: CASSFGLAGTGELFF.

The chain carries TRBV27 and TRBJ2-2; 8 nucleotides match TRBD1. Trimming removed 6 bases from V and 4 bases from J; junction bases left unmatched: 10. This CDR3 region has 16 residues. Germline CDR1 is MNHEY and CDR2 is SMNVEV (reference sequence). The CDR3 nucleotides are TGTGCCAGCAGCAAAATCAAGACAGGGGCCACCGGGGAGCTGTTTTTT. Protein sequence: CASSKIKTGATGELFF.

The chain uses TRBV5-1 and TRBJ1-4; tentative D call: TRBD1 (6 bases). CDR1 is SGHRS, CDR2 YFSETQ, per germline. The CDR3 runs 15 residues. Trimming cost V 0 bases and J 6 bases, with 12 bases left between them. The chain's CDR3 is CASSLGGGAYEKLFF. The DNA of the CDR3 is TGCGCCAGCAGCTTGGGGGGGGGCGCATATGAAAAACTGTTTTTT.